Listed below are T cell receptor beta chains from one sample, sequenced in a study of technical replicates of blood from a few donors. Clones were sequenced by immunoSEQ multiplex PCR, and TCRdb holds only the in-frame ones, with some missing. The data hold more than 65,000 clones, with about 93% observed a single time. The sample taken for sequencing was T cells isolated from PBMCs. The receptors were gathered from a human donor in good health. Both conserved end residues are part of each CDR3. A D gene is named only where the DNA matches it firmly.

CDR3	DNA	V	J	D
CAWSTRTSAIGTDTQYF	TGTGCCTGGAGTACTAGGACTAGCGCGATCGGCACAGATACGCAGTATTTT	TRBV30	TRBJ2-3	TRBD2
CASSQLQVSSYNEQFF	TGTGCCAGCAGCCAACTCCAGGTCAGCTCCTACAATGAGCAGTTCTTC	TRBV7-9	TRBJ2-1	NA
CASSGGSGIDTQYF	TGCGCCAGCAGCGGCGGGAGCGGGATAGATACGCAGTATTTT	TRBV10-1	TRBJ2-3	TRBD2
CASSRPGAIGYTF	TGTGCCAGTAGTCGGCCAGGGGCAATAGGCTACACCTTC	TRBV19	TRBJ1-2	NA
CASSPVNEQFF	TGTGCCAGCAGTCCTGTGAATGAGCAGTTCTTC	TRBV28	TRBJ2-1	NA
CASRASTGTYGYTF	TGTGCCAGCAGGGCCAGTACAGGGACCTATGGCTACACCTTC	TRBV2	TRBJ1-2	NA
CASGLEGGGQPQHF	TGTGCTAGTGGTTTGGAAGGGGGAGGGCAGCCCCAGCATTTT	TRBV12-5	TRBJ1-5	NA
CASSEAPQTVNTEAFF	TGTGCCAGCAGTGAAGCACCCCAGACAGTGAACACTGAAGCTTTCTTT	TRBV6-1	TRBJ1-1	NA
CASSLRAEDYEQYF	TGTGCCAGCAGCCTCCGGGCGGAGGACTACGAGCAGTACTTC	TRBV7-9	TRBJ2-7	NA
CASSLDGRESFF	TGTGCCAGCAGCTTGGATGGGCGGGAGTCGTTCTTC	TRBV5-4	TRBJ2-1	TRBD2
CAISDTVNTGELFF	TGTGCCATCAGCGATACAGTAAACACCGGGGAGCTGTTTTTT	TRBV10-3	TRBJ2-2	NA
CASSSAYEQYF	TGTGCCAGCAGCTCTGCCTACGAGCAGTACTTC	TRBV7-2	TRBJ2-7	NA
CAIGGPGANVLTF	TGTGCCATAGGGGGCCCTGGGGCCAACGTCCTGACTTTC	TRBV28	TRBJ2-6	TRBD1
CASSQEGSFLAGDSYEQYF	TGTGCCAGCAGCCAAGAGGGATCCTTTCTAGCGGGAGACTCCTACGAGCAGTACTTC	TRBV4-2	TRBJ2-7	TRBD2
CASSRSAYNYGYTF	TGTGCCAGCAGCCGAAGTGCCTACAACTATGGCTACACCTTC	TRBV7-9	TRBJ1-2	NA
CASSLGQMNTEAFF	TGTGCCAGCAGTTTAGGCCAGATGAACACTGAAGCTTTCTTT	TRBV28	TRBJ1-1	NA
CASSFHGEEKLFF	TGTGCCAGCAGTTTTCACGGGGAGGAAAAACTGTTTTTT	TRBV27	TRBJ1-4	NA
CASSNRGNPYLNQPQHF	TGTGCCAGCAGTAACAGGGGGAACCCCTATCTTAATCAGCCCCAGCATTTT	TRBV19	TRBJ1-5	TRBD1
CASGRAVSGNTEAFF	TGCGCCAGCGGGAGGGCAGTCTCAGGGAACACTGAAGCTTTCTTT	TRBV5-1	TRBJ1-1	NA
CASRGTSAINEQFF	TGCGCCAGCAGGGGGACTAGCGCGATCAATGAGCAGTTCTTC	TRBV10-2	TRBJ2-1	TRBD2
CASSNWGQGAGGYTF	TGTGCCAGCAGTAACTGGGGACAGGGGGCCGGTGGCTACACCTTC	TRBV27	TRBJ1-2	TRBD1